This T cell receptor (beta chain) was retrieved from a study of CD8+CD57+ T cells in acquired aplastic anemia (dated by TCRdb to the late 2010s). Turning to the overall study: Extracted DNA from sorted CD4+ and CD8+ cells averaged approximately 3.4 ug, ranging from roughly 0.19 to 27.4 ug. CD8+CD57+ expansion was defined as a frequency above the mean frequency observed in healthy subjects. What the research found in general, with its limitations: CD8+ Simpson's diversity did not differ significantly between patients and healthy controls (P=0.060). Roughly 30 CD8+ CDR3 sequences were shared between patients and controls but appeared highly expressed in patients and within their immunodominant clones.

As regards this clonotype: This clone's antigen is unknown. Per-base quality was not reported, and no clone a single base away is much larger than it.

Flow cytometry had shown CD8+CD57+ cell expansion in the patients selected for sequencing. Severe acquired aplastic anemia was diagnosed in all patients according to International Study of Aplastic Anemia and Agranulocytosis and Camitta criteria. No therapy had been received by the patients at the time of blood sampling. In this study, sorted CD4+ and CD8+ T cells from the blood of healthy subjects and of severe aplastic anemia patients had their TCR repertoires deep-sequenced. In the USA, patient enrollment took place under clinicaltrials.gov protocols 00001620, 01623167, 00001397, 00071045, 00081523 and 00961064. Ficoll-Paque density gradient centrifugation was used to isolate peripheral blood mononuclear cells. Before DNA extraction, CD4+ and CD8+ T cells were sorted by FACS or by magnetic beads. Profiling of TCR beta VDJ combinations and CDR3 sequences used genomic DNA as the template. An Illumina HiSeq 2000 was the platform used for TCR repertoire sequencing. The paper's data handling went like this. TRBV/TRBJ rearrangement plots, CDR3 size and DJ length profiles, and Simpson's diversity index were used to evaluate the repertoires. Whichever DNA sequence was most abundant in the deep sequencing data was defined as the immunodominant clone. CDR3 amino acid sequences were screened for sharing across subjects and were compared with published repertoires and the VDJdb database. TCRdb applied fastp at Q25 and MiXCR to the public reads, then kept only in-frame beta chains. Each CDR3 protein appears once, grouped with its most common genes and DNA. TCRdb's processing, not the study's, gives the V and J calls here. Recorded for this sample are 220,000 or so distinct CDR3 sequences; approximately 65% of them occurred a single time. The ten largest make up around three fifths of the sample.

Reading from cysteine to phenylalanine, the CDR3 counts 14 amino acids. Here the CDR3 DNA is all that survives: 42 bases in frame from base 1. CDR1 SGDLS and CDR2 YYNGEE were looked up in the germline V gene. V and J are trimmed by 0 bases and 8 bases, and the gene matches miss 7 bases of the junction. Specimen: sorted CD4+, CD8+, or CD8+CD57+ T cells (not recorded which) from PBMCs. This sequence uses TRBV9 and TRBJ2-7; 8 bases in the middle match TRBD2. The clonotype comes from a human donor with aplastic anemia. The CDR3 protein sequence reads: CASSVDGGVRQQYF. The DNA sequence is TGTGCCAGCAGCGTAGACGGGGGGGTGAGGCAGCAGTACTTC.